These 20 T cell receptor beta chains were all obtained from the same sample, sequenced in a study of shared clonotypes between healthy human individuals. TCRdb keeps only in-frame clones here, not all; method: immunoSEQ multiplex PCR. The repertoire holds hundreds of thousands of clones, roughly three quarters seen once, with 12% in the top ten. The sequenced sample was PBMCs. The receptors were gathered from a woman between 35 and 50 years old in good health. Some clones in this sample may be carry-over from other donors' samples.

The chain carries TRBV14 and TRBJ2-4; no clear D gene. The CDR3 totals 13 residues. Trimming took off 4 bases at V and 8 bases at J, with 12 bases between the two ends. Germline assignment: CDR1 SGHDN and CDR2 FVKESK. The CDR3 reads CASSPLKPDIQYF. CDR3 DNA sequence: TGTGCCAGCAGCCCACTCAAGCCGGACATTCAGTACTTC.

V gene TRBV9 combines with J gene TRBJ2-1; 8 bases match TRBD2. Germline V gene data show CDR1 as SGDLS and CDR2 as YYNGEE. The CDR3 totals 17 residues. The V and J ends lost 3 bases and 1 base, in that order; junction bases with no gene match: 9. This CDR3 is CASSGSGSPRSYNEQFF. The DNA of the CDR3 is TGTGCCAGCAGCGGCAGCGGGAGTCCAAGGTCCTACAATGAGCAGTTCTTC.

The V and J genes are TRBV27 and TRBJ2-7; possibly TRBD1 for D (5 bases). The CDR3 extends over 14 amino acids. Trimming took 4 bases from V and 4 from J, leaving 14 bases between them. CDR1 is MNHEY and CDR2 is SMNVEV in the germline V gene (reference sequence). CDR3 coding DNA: TGTGCCAGCAGTTGGGCAGGGCCACCTTACGAGCAGTACTTC. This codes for CASSWAGPPYEQYF.

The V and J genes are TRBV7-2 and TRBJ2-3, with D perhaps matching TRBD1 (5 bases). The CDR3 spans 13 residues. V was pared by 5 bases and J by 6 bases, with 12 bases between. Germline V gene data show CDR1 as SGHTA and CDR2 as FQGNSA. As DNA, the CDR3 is TGTGCCAGCAGCGGCCGACAGTTTGATACGCAGTATTTT. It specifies CASSGRQFDTQYF.

CDR3 DNA sequence: TGTGCCTGGGGGGACAGCCCTAATTCACCCCTCCACTTT. As protein: CAWGDSPNSPLHF. This chain uses TRBV30 with TRBJ1-6; 7 nucleotides line up with TRBD1. The V gene end was trimmed by 5 bases and the J gene end by 6 bases; junction bases not matched to a gene: 4. CDR1 is GTSNPN and CDR2 is SVGIG in the germline V gene (reference sequence). CDR3 size: 13 residues.

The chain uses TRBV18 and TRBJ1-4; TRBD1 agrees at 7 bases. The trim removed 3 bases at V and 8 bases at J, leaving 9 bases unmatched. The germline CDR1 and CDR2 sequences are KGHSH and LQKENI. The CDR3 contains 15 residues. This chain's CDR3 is CASSPPLGTVEKLFF. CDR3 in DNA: TGTGCCAGCTCACCGCCCCTAGGGACAGTCGAAAAACTGTTTTTT. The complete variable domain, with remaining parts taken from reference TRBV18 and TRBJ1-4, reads NAGVMQNPRHLVRRRGQEARLRCSPMKGHSHVYWYRQLPEEGLKFMVYLQKENIIDESGMPKERFSAEFPKEGPSILRIQQVVRGDSAAYFCASSPPLGTVEKLFFGSGTQLSVL.

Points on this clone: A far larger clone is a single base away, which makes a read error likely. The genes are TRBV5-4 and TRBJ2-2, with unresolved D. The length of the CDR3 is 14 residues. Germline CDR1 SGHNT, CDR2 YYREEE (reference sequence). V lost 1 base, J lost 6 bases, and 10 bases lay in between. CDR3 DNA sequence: TGTGCCAGCAGCTTGAAAGGGCACGCCGGGGAGCTGTTTTTT. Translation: CASSLKGHAGELFF. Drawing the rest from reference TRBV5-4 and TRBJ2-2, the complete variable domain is ETGVTQSPTHLIKTRGQQVTLRCSSQSGHNTVSWYQQALGQGPQFIFQYYREEENGRGNFPPRFSGLQFPNYSSELNVNALELDDSALYLCASSLKGHAGELFFGEGSRLTVL.

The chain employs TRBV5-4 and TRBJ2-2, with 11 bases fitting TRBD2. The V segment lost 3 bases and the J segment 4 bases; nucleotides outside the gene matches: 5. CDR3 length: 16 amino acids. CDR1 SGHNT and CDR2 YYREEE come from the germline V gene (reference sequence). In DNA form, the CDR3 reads TGTGCCAGCAGCTCTCTAGCGGGAGGTTCCACCGGGGAGCTGTTTTTT. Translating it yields CASSSLAGGSTGELFF.

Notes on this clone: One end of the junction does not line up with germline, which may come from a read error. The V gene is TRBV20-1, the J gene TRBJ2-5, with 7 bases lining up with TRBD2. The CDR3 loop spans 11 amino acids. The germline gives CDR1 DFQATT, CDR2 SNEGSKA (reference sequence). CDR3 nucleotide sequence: TGCAGTGCTAGAGCTACACCCGGGAGGCACTTC. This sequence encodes CSARATPGRHF.

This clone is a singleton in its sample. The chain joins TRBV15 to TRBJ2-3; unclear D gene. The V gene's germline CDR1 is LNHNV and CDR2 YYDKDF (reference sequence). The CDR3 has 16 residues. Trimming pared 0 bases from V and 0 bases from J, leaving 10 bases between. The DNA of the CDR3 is TGTGCCACCAGCAGAGATCTGGCCAGGAGCACAGATACGCAGTATTTT. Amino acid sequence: CATSRDLARSTDTQYF.

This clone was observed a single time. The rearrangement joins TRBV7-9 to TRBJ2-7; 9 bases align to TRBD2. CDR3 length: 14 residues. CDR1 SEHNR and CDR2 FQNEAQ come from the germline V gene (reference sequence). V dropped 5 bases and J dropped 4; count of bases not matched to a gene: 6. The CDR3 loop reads CASSDIAGVYEQYF. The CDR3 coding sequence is TGTGCCAGCAGCGACATAGCGGGAGTGTACGAGCAGTACTTC.

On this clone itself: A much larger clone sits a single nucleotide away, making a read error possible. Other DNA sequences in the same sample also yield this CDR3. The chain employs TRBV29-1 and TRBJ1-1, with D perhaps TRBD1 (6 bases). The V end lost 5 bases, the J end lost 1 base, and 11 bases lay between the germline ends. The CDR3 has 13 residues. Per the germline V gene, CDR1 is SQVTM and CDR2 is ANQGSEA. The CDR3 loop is CSVRGTENTEAFF. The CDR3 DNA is TGCAGCGTTAGGGGGACGGAGAACACTGAAGCTTTCTTT.

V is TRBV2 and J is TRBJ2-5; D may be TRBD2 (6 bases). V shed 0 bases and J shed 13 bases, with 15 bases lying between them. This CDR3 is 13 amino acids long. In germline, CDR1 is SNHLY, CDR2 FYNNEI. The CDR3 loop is CASSEAGGAGWYF. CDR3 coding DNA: TGTGCCAGCAGTGAAGCGGGAGGAGCAGGATGGTACTTC.

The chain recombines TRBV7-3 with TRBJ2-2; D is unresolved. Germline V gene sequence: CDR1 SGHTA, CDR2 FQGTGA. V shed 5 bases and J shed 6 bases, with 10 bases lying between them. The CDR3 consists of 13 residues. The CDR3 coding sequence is TGTGCCAGCAGCGAAGACGTAGCCGGGGAGCTGTTTTTT. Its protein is CASSEDVAGELFF.

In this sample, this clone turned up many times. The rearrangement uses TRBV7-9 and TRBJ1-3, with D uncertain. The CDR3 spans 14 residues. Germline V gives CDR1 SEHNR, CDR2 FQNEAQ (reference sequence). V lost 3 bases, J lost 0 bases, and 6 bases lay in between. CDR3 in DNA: TGTGCCAGCAGCTTTACCAGCTCTGGAAACACCATATATTTT. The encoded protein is CASSFTSSGNTIYF.

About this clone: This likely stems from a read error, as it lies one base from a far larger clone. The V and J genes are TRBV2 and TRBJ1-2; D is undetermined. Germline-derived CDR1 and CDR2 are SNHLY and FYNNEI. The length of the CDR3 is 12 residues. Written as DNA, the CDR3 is TGTGCCAGCATAGCGGTAGGAGGTGGCTACGCCTTC. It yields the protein CASIAVGGGYAF. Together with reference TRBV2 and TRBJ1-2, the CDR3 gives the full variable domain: EPEVTQTPSHQVTQMGQEVILRCVPISNHLYFYWYRQILGQKVEFLVSFYNNEISEKSEIFDDQFSVERPDGSNFTLKIRSTKLEDSAMYFCASIAVGGGYAFGSGTRLTVV.

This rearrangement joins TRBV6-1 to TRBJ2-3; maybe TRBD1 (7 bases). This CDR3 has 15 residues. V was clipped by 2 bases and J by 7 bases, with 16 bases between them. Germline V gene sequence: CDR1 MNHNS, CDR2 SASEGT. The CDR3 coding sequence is TGTGCCAGCAGTGAAACCCGGACAGGAGGGAATACGCAGTATTTT. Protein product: CASSETRTGGNTQYF.

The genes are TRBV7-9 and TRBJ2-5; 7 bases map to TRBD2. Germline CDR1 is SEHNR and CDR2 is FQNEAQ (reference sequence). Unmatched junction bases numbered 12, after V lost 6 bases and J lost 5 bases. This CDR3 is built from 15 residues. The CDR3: CASSDHGRTGETQYF. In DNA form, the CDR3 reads TGTGCCAGCAGTGACCACGGGAGGACGGGGGAGACCCAGTACTTC.

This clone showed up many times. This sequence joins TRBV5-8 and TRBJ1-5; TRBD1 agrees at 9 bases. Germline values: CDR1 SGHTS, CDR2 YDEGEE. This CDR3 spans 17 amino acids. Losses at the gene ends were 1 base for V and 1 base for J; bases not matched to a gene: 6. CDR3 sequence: CASSLWTGDGSNQPQHF. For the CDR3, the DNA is TGTGCCAGCAGCTTGTGGACAGGGGATGGCAGCAATCAGCCCCAGCATTTT.

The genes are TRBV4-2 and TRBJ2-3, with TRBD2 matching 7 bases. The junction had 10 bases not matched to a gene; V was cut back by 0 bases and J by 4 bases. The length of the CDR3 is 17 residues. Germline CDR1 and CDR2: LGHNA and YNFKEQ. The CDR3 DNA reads TGTGCCAGCAGCCAAGAAGGGAGGGACTTAGGGGCAGATACGCAGTATTTT. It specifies CASSQEGRDLGADTQYF.